One sample yielded the 22 T cell receptor beta chains listed below, sequenced in a study of T cell clonality in common variable immunodeficiency. Study findings and constraints: Fewer deletions and N-nucleotide insertions were reportedly seen in common variable immunodeficiency TCR beta sequences.

Here immunoSEQ multiplex PCR was the method, and the copy in TCRdb shows in-frame clones only, minus some. Singletons are absent from the sample, which has about 19,000 clones. No antigens are known for them. The sample consisted of peripheral blood mononuclear cells. The receptors shown here come from a human donor with common variable immunodeficiency.

Concerning this clone itself: The read terminates 3 residues before the CDR3 end, so the remaining end is supplied by the germline J gene. The V gene is TRBV5-6, the J gene TRBJ2-1; D call uncertain. This CDR3 comprises 15 residues. Germline V gives CDR1 SGHDT, CDR2 YYEEEE. V was cut by 0 bases and J by 8 bases, with 15 bases left in between. The CDR3 region is CASSLETPRSDEQFF. The sequenced part of the CDR3 DNA is TGTGCCAGCAGCTTGGAAACACCACGATCAGATGAG. Supplemented by reference TRBV5-6 and TRBJ2-1, the full variable domain reads DAGVTQSPTHLIKTRGQQVTLRCSPKSGHDTVSWYQQALGQGPQFIFQYYEEEERQRGNFPDRFSGHQFPNYSSELNVNALLLGDSALYLCASSLETPRSDEQFFGPGTRLTVL.

Ten or more counts support this clone. The read ends 3 residues before the CDR3 terminus; that terminus is restored from the germline J gene. This chain joins TRBV29-1 and TRBJ1-2, with 8 bases identical to TRBD1. The junction had 12 bases not matched to a gene; V was cut back by 6 bases and J by 6 bases. Germline CDR1 is SQVTM and CDR2 is ANQGSEA. The CDR3 is 14 residues long. Partial CDR3 DNA: TGCAGCGTCGGACAGGGAGGCGTTTCGGATGGC. It translates to CSVGQGGVSDG. The entire CDR3 protein is CSVGQGGVSDGYTF. Full variable domain (remainder filled in from reference TRBV29-1 and TRBJ1-2): SAVISQKPSRDICQRGTSLTIQCQVDSQVTMMFWYRQQPGQSLTLIATANQGSEATYESGFVIDKFPISRPNLTFSTLTVSNMSPEDSSIYLCSVGQGGVSDGYTFGSGTRLTVV.

This clone was recorded at least ten times. The CDR3 bases that were read are TGCAGCGTTGCAGTAGGGACTAGCTACGAG. Translation: CSVAVGTSYE. The complete CDR3 sequence is CSVAVGTSYEQYF. This rearrangement joins TRBV29-1 to TRBJ2-7, with 8 bases aligning to TRBD2. The read gets to within 3 residues of the CDR3 end, and the germline J gene fills in the rest. The CDR3 sequence is 13 residues long. The germline CDR1 and CDR2 sequences are SQVTM and ANQGSEA. The V gene end was trimmed by 4 bases and the J gene end by 3 bases; junction bases not matched to a gene: 5.

This clone has more than one count but fewer than ten. Coverage ceases 3 residues before the CDR3 finishes, and the germline J gene fills in the end. The chain couples TRBV30 to TRBJ1-3, with D possibly being TRBD1 (6 bases). Germline CDR1 reads GTSNPN; CDR2 reads SVGIG (reference sequence). This CDR3 spans 17 amino acids. Trimming took 0 bases from V and 0 from J, leaving 15 bases between them. The CDR3 bases that were read are TGTGCCTGGAGTGTGGGAGTTGGGGGCTCCTCTGGAAACACC. This encodes CAWSVGVGGSSGNT. The whole CDR3 protein is CAWSVGVGGSSGNTIYF.

A remark on this clone: The read stops 3 residues short of the end of the CDR3; the missing end is completed from the germline J gene. The chain uses TRBV19 and TRBJ2-1; 9 bases align to TRBD1. Germline V lookup: CDR1 LNHDA, CDR2 SQIVND (reference sequence). The CDR3 totals 16 residues. Losses at the gene ends were 3 bases for V and 9 bases for J; bases not matched to a gene: 12. The CDR3 sequence is CASSIPGTGTKGEQFF. The covered CDR3 bases are TGTGCCAGTAGTATCCCCGGGACAGGGACTAAGGGTGAG.

Of note for this clone: With the read ending 3 residues before the CDR3 end, the germline J gene is used to fill in that end. This chain uses TRBV20-1 with TRBJ2-1; 10 positions match TRBD1. Germline-derived CDR1 and CDR2 are DFQATT and SNEGSKA (reference sequence). This CDR3 has 15 amino acids. The V and J ends lost 7 bases and 4 bases, in that order; junction bases with no gene match: 10. The CDR3 loop reads CSVFSRGQGYNEQFF. The CDR3 bases that were read are TGCAGTGTATTCTCCAGGGGACAGGGGTACAATGAG.

Remarks on this clone: The CDR3 extends 3 residues past the end of the read, so its final part is completed from the germline J gene. The chain has TRBV7-9 and TRBJ2-1; possible D gene TRBD1, 8 bases. V lost 2 bases and J 5 bases, leaving 13 bases between the germline ends. The CDR3 length is 15 residues. Germline V CDR1 and CDR2: SEHNR, FQNEAQ (reference sequence). This chain's CDR3 is CASSLTQGGNNEQFF. CDR3 DNA (partial): TGTGCCAGCAGCTTAACACAGGGGGGGAACAATGAG.

This clone has only a few counts. The sequenced CDR3 bases are TGTGCCAGCAGTTACTCCCTCCGGGACAGGGGGCTGTACGAG. Translating gives CASSYSLRDRGLYE. The whole CDR3 protein is CASSYSLRDRGLYEQYF. V and J are TRBV6-2 or TRBV6-3 and TRBJ2-7; 12 bases are a match to TRBD1. The read comes to an end 3 residues before the CDR3 does, leaving the germline J gene to fill in the end. This CDR3 is built from 17 residues. The ends lost 0 bases at V and 4 bases at J; junction bases unmatched: 7. Germline CDR1 reads MNHEY; CDR2 reads SVGEGT.

As for this clone: With the read ending 3 residues before the CDR3 end, the germline J gene is used to fill in that end. The rearrangement links TRBV20-1 to TRBJ2-7; 12 bases map to TRBD2. Germline-derived CDR1 and CDR2 are DFQATT and SNEGSKA (reference sequence). The CDR3 has 15 amino acids. Trimming cost V 3 bases and J 2 bases; bases outside gene matches: 5. The sequenced CDR3 bases are TGCAGTGCTAGTGGTCTAGCGGGGGGGGCCTACGAG. This sequence encodes CSASGLAGGAYE. In full, the CDR3 reads CSASGLAGGAYEQYF.

Ten or more counts support this clone. The CDR3 goes on 3 residues after the read ends, and that part is filled in from the germline J gene. The gene calls are TRBV7-2 and TRBJ1-1; D may be TRBD1 (5 bases). Per the germline V gene, CDR1 is SGHTA and CDR2 is FQGNSA. The CDR3 runs to 13 residues. This CDR3 is CASSHGHPLEAFF. CDR3 DNA, as far as it was read: TGTGCCAGCAGCCATGGACATCCCCTAGAA.

This clone has only a few counts. Compared with germline, one end of the junction differs, possibly owing to a read error. The CDR3 end falls 3 residues outside the read, so it is completed with the germline J gene. This sequence joins TRBV7-9 and TRBJ1-1, with D perhaps TRBD1 (5 bases). The CDR3 has 11 residues. Germline assignment: CDR1 SEHNR and CDR2 FQNEAQ (reference sequence). The sequenced CDR3 bases are TGTTCCAGCAGCGGCTATGAGGGG. The encoded protein is CSSSGYEG. Given in full, the CDR3 is CSSSGYEGAFF.

This clone turned up a few times. With the read ending 3 residues before the CDR3 end, the germline J gene is used to fill in that end. This sequence joins TRBV7-6 and TRBJ2-2, with a tentative D call TRBD1 (6 bases). CDR1 is SGHVS and CDR2 is FNYEAQ in the germline V gene. The length of the CDR3 is 16 residues. V was trimmed by 5 bases and J by 1 base, leaving 14 bases between them. CDR3 amino acids: CASSKTGLGNTGELFF. The CDR3 bases that were read are TGTGCCAGCAGCAAGACAGGTCTCGGGAACACCGGGGAG.

This clone was observed many times. The DNA ends 3 residues before the CDR3 does, and the rest of the CDR3 is filled in from the germline J gene. This sequence joins TRBV5-1 and TRBJ2-7; perhaps TRBD2 as D (6 bases). This CDR3 is 13 amino acids long. The ends were cut back, 5 bases at V and 1 base at J, with 10 bases in the middle. The germline CDR1 and CDR2 sequences are SGHRS and YFSETQ. The sequenced part of the CDR3 DNA is TGCGCCAGCAGACGGGGGACTTCCTACGAG. This gives the protein CASRRGTSYE. In full, the CDR3 reads CASRRGTSYEQYF.

In this sample, this clone turned up a few times. The read ends 3 residues shy of where the CDR3 ends; the end is completed using the germline J gene. The chain employs TRBV18 and TRBJ2-5, with a possible D match to TRBD2 (5 bases). Germline V gives CDR1 KGHSH, CDR2 LQKENI. The CDR3 loop spans 13 amino acids. Trimming left V 5 bases short and J 1 base short, with 8 bases between. CDR3 sequence: CASSSGSQETQYF. Incomplete CDR3 DNA: TGTGCCAGCTCATCGGGGTCCCAAGAGACC.

This clone was seen a few times. Read data end 3 residues before the CDR3 end; the end is taken from the germline J gene. V is TRBV18 and J is TRBJ1-3; D gene ambiguous. V lost 2 bases to trimming and J lost 0 bases, with 5 bases between them. Germline values: CDR1 KGHSH, CDR2 LQKENI. This CDR3 spans 14 amino acids. The CDR3 DNA, read in part, is TGTGCCAGCTCACCAGTAGCCTCTGGAAACACC. It encodes CASSPVASGNT. The CDR3, in full, reads CASSPVASGNTIYF.

This clone is termed medium-sized (0.01 to 0.1%). The CDR3 protein is CASSQGTEGETEAFF. The sequenced CDR3 bases are TGCGCCAGCAGTCAAGGGACAGAGGGTGAGACTGAA. V usage is TRBV23-1 and J usage is TRBJ1-1; 7 bases agree with TRBD1. The CDR3 goes on 3 residues after the read ends, and that part is filled in from the germline J gene. TRBV23-1 is filed as an ORF, its function uncertain. Trimming cost V 2 bases and J 5 bases; bases outside gene matches: 8. CDR3 size: 15 residues.

Turning to this clone: The CDR3 end is not reached by the read, which stops 3 residues before it; the germline J gene fills it in. V and J are TRBV2 and TRBJ2-5; 8 bases align to TRBD1. Unmatched junction bases numbered 8, after V lost 6 bases and J lost 2 bases. The CDR3 consists of 15 residues. Germline V gene lookup returns CDR1 SNHLY and CDR2 FYNNEI. The CDR3 here is CASRRRTGPQETQYF. Partial CDR3 DNA: TGTGCCAGCAGGCGGCGGACAGGGCCTCAAGAGACC.

This clone was detected only a few times. Read data end 3 residues before the CDR3 end; the end is taken from the germline J gene. The chain links TRBV6-2 or TRBV6-3 to TRBJ1-1; D is possibly TRBD1 (6 bases). The CDR3 length is 15 residues. Between the trimmed V and J ends, which lost 6 bases and 5 bases, there was a span of 19 bases. Per germline, CDR1 MNHEY and CDR2 SVGEGT. The CDR3 sequence is CASRPIDKRGTEAFF. The CDR3 DNA, read in part, is TGTGCCAGCAGGCCGATAGACAAGAGGGGGACTGAA.

In this sample, this clone turned up a few times. The observed sequence ends 3 residues before the CDR3 terminus, with the missing tail filled in from the germline J gene. The chain employs TRBV7-6 and TRBJ1-3; no clear D gene. The CDR3 totals 14 residues. Germline V lookup: CDR1 SGHVS, CDR2 FNYEAQ. V was trimmed by 1 base and J by 1 base, leaving 5 bases between them. The CDR3 sequence: CASSLGLSGNTIYF. The covered CDR3 bases are TGTGCCAGCAGCTTAGGTTTATCTGGAAACACC.

This clone was observed a handful of times. The read ends 3 residues before the CDR3 terminus; that terminus is restored from the germline J gene. The chain carries TRBV11-2 and TRBJ1-1, with 11 bases lining up with TRBD1. The V gene's germline CDR1 is SGHAT and CDR2 FQNNGV. V lost 6 bases and J lost 6; bases outside the gene matches: 3. The CDR3 totals 13 residues. CDR3 amino acids: CASSPGQGAEAFF. The covered CDR3 bases are TGTGCCAGCAGTCCGGGACAGGGGGCTGAA.

This clone has a count of ten or more. The DNA ends 3 residues before the CDR3 does, and the rest of the CDR3 is filled in from the germline J gene. This sequence joins TRBV5-6 and TRBJ2-1; 13 nucleotides match TRBD2. The CDR3 runs to 15 residues. V lost 4 bases and J lost 9; bases outside the gene matches: 7. Germline loops: CDR1 SGHDT, CDR2 YYEEEE. The CDR3 loop reads CASSGGLAGSTEQFF. The sequenced part of the CDR3 DNA is TGTGCCAGCAGCGGGGGACTAGCGGGATCTACTGAG.

The covered CDR3 bases are TGTGCCAGTAGTATAGGAGGGCTGAGGGGTACGAGAAACACC. As protein: CASSIGGLRGTRNT. The entire CDR3 is CASSIGGLRGTRNTIYF. This chain links TRBV19 with TRBJ1-3; tentatively, D is TRBD1 (5 bases). The read finishes 3 residues shy of the CDR3 end, and the germline J gene is used to complete it. The germline V gene has CDR1 LNHDA and CDR2 SQIVND (reference sequence). CDR3 length equals 17 residues. V was shortened by 1 base and J by 5 bases, with 18 bases between the two germline ends.